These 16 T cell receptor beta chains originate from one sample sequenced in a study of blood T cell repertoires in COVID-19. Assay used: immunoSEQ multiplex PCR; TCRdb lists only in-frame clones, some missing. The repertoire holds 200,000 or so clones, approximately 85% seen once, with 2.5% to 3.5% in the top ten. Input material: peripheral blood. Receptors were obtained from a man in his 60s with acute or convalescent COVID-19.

CDR3 amino acids: CASSRNSGTSRYNEQFF. The CDR3 DNA follows: TGTGCCAGCAGTCGCAATTCCGGGACTAGCAGATACAATGAGCAGTTCTTC. V usage is TRBV2 and J usage is TRBJ2-1, with 9 bases aligning to TRBD2. The germline V gene encodes CDR1 SNHLY and CDR2 FYNNEI. Trimming at V came to 5 bases and at J to 4 bases, leaving 12 bases not matched to a gene. The CDR3 totals 17 residues.

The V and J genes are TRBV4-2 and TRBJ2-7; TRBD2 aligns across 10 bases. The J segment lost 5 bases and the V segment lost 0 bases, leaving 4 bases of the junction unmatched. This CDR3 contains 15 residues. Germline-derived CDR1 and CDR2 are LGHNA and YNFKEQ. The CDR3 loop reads CASSQEWLAGDEQYF. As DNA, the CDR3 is TGTGCCAGCAGCCAAGAATGGCTAGCGGGAGACGAGCAGTACTTC.

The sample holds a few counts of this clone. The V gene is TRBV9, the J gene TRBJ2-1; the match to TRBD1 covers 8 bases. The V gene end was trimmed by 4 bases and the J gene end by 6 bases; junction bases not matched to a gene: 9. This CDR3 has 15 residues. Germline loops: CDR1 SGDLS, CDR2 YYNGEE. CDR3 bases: TGTGCCAGCAGCCCACAGGGGGAACAGTTCAATGAGCAGTTCTTC. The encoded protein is CASSPQGEQFNEQFF.

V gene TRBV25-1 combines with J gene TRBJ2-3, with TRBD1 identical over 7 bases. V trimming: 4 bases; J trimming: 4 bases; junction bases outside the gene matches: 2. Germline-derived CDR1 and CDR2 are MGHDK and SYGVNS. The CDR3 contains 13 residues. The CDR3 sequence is CASSGQGADTQYF. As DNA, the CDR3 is TGTGCCAGCAGTGGTCAGGGGGCAGATACGCAGTATTTT.

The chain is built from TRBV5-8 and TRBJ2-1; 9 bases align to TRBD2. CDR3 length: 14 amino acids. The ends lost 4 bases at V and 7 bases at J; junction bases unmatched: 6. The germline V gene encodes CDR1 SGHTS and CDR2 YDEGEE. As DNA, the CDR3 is TGTGCCAGCAGCCCTATAGCGGGGGCTAATGAGCAGTTCTTC. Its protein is CASSPIAGANEQFF.

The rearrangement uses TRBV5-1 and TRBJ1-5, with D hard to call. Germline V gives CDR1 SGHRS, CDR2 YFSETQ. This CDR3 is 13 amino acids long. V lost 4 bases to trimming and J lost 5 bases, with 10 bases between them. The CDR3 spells CASSVAEHQPQHF. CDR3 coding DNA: TGCGCCAGCAGCGTGGCAGAACATCAGCCCCAGCATTTT.

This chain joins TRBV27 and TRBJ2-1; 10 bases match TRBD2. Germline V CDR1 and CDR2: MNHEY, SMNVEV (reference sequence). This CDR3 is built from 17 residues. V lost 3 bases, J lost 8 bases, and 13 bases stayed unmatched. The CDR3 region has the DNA TGTGCCAGCAGTTTCTCCTCTAGCGGGAGATTACAATATGAGCAGTTCTTC. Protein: CASSFSSSGRLQYEQFF.

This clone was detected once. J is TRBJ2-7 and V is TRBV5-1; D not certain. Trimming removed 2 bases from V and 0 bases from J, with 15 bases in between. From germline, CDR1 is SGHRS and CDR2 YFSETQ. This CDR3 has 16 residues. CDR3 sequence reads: CASSFLPRSYSYEQYF. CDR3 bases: TGCGCCAGCAGCTTCCTCCCCCGGTCCTACTCCTACGAGCAGTACTTC.

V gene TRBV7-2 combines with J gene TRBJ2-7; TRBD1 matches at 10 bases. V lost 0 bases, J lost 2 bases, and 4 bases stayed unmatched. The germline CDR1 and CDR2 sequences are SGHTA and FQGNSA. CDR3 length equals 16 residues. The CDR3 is CASSLAGTGVPYEQYF. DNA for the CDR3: TGTGCCAGCAGCTTAGCGGGGACAGGGGTTCCCTACGAGCAGTACTTC.

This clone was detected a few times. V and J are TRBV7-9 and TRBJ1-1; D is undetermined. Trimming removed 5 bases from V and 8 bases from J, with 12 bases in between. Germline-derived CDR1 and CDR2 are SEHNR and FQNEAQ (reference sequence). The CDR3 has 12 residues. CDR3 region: CASSTRTGEAFF. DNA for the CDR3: TGTGCCAGCAGCACCAGGACGGGGGAAGCTTTCTTT. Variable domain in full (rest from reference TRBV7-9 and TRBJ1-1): DTGVSQNPRHKITKRGQNVTFRCDPISEHNRLYWYRQTLGQGPEFLTYFQNEAQLEKSRLLSDRFSAERPKGSFSTLEIQRTEQGDSAMYLCASSTRTGEAFFGQGTRLTVV.

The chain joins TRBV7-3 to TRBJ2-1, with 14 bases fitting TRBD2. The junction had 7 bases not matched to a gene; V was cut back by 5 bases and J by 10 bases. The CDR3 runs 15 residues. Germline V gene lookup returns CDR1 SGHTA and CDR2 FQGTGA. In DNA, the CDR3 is TGTGCCAGCAGCCCGGGACTAGCGGGAGACGGGGAGCAGTTCTTC. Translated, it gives CASSPGLAGDGEQFF.

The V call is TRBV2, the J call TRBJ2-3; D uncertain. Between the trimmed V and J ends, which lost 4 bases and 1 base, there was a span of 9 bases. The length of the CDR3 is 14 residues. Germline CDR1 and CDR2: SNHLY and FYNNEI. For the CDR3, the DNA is TGTGCCAGCAGTGGTGGCAGGCGCACAGATACGCAGTATTTT. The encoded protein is CASSGGRRTDTQYF.

The CDR3 loop reads CASSQGGGLAGAAKQFF. In DNA, the CDR3 is TGTGCCAGCAGCCAAGGCGGGGGGCTAGCGGGAGCCGCAAAGCAGTTCTTC. The chain recombines TRBV14 with TRBJ2-1, with 10 bases fitting TRBD2. CDR3 length: 17 residues. V trimming: 1 base; J trimming: 11 bases; junction bases outside the gene matches: 14. The germline CDR1 and CDR2 sequences are SGHDN and FVKESK.

CDR3 DNA: TGTGCCAGCTCACCGGAAAGGAGAACCTACGAGCAGTACTTC. This sequence encodes CASSPERRTYEQYF. The chain carries TRBV18 and TRBJ2-7, with D hard to call. Germline V gene data show CDR1 as KGHSH and CDR2 as LQKENI. This CDR3 has 14 amino acids. V was cut by 3 bases and J by 2 bases, with 11 bases left in between.

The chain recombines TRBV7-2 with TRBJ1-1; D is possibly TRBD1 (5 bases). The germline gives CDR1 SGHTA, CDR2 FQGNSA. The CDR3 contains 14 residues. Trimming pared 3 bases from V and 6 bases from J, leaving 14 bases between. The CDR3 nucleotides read TGTGCCAGCAGCTTTCTGGGGGGGTTCGCTGAAGCTTTCTTT. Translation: CASSFLGGFAEAFF.

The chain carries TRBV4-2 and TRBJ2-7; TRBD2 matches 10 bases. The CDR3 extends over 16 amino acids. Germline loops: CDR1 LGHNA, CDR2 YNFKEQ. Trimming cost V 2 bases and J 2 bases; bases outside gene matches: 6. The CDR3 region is CASSQRLAGEAYEQYF. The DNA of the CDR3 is TGTGCCAGCAGCCAACGGCTAGCGGGAGAAGCCTACGAGCAGTACTTC.